This record concerns one TCR beta chain sequence. The data are from a study of follicular helper T cells after annual influenza vaccination. The time point here: 2015-2016 season, pre-vaccination. With V trimmed by 0 bases and J by 2 bases, 6 bases remained unmatched. The CDR3 length is 16 residues. Germline CDR1 is PRHDT and CDR2 is FYEKMQ (reference sequence). Profiling relied on immunoSEQ multiplex PCR, and the TCRdb table lists in-frame clones only, not all of them. Found here are roughly 4,600 clones, about four fifths of them singletons; the top ten hold roughly 2.2%. The starting material was CXCR5+ CD38- circulating T follicular helper cells from blood, obtained on the day of influenza vaccination. Indicated subset: circulating Tfh, non-naive CD4+CXCR5+PD-1+ (ICOS+CD38+ or ICOS-CD38-). The J gene is TRBJ1-2, the V gene TRBV13, with TRBD1 matching 7 bases. The receptor's source is an adult who received the influenza vaccine. The CDR3 DNA sequence: TGTGCCAGCAGCTTAGGAAGGTGGGGACAGAACTATGGCTACACCTTC. It translates to CASSLGRWGQNYGYTF.